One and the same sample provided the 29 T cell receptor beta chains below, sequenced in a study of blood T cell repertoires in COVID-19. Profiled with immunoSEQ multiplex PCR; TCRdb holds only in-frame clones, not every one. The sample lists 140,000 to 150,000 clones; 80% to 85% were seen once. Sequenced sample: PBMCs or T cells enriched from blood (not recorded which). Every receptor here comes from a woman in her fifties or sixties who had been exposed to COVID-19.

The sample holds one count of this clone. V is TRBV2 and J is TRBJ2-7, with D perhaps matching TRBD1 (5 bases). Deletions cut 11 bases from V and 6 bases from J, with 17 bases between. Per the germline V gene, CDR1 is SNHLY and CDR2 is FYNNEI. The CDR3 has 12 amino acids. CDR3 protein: CAFRTLRIEQYF. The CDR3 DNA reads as TGTGCCTTTCGGACACTCCGCATCGAGCAGTACTTC.

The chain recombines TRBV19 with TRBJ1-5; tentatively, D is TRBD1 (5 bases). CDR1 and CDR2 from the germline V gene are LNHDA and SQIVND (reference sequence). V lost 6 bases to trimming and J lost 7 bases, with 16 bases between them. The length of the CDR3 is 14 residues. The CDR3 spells CASRMGRVDQPQHF. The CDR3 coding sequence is TGTGCCAGTAGAATGGGCAGGGTGGACCAGCCCCAGCATTTT.

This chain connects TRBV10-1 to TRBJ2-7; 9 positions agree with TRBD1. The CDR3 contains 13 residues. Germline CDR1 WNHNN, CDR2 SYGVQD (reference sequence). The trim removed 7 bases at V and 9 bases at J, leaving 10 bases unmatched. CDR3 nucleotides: TGCGCCAGCACCTCGGACAGGGGCGATCGGCAGTACTTC. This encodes CASTSDRGDRQYF.

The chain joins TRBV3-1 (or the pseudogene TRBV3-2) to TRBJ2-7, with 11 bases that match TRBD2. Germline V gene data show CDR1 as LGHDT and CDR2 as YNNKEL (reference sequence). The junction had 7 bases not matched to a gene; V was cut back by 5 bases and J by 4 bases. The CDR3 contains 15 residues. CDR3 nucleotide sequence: TGTGCCAGCAGCGAGCTATCTAGCGGGAGGTACGAGCAGTACTTC. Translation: CASSELSSGRYEQYF.

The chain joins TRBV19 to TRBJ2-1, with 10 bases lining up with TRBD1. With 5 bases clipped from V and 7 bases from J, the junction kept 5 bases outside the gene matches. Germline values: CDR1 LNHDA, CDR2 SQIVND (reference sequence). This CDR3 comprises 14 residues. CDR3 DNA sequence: TGTGCCAGTAGTCTGGGACAGGGGTTAAATGAGCAGTTCTTC. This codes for CASSLGQGLNEQFF. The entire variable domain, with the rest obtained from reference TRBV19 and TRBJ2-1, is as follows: DGGITQSPKYLFRKEGQNVTLSCEQNLNHDAMYWYRQDPGQGLRLIYYSQIVNDFQKGDIAEGYSVSREKKESFPLTVTSAQKNPTAFYLCASSLGQGLNEQFFGPGTRLTVL.

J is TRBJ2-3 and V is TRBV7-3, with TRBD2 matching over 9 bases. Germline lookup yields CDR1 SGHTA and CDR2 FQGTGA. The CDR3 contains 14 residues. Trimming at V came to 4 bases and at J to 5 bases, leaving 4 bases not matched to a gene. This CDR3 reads CASSSQTSGDTQYF. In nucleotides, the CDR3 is TGTGCCAGCAGCTCCCAGACTAGCGGAGATACGCAGTATTTT.

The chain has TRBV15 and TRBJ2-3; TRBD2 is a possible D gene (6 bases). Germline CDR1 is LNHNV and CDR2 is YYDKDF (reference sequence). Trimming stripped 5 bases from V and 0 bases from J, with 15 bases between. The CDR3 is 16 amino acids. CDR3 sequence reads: CATSDGLQSSTDTQYF. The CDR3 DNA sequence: TGTGCCACCAGCGACGGACTACAATCTAGCACAGATACGCAGTATTTT.

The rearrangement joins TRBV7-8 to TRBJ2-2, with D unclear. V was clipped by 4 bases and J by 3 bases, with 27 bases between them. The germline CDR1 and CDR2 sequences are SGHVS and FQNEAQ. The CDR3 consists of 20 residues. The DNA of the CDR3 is TGTGCCAGCAGCTCCTTATTATCCCAGGTCCGAGAGTACGACACCGGGGAGCTGTTTTTT. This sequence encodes CASSSLLSQVREYDTGELFF.

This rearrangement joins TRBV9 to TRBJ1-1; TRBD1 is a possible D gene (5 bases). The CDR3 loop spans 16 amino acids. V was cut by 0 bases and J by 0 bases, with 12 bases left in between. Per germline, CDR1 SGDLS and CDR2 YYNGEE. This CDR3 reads CASSVGTPTLNTEAFF. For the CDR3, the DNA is TGTGCCAGCAGCGTAGGGACACCGACCTTGAACACTGAAGCTTTCTTT.

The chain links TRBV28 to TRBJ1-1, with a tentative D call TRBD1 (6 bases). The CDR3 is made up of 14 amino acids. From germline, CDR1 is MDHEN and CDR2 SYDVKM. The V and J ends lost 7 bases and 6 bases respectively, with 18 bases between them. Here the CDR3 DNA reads TGTGCCAGCACCCGAGGGGGGGGTACAGCTGAAGCTTTCTTT. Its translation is CASTRGGGTAEAFF.

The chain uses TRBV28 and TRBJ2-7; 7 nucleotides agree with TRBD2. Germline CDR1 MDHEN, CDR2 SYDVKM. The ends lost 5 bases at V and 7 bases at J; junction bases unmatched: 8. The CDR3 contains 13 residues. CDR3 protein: CASSRAGVGEQYF. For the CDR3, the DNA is TGTGCCAGCAGTCGGGCGGGAGTAGGGGAGCAGTACTTC.

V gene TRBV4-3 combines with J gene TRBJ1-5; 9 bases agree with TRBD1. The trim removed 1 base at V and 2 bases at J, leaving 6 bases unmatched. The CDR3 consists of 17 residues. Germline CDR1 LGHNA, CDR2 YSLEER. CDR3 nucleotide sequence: TGCGCCAGCAGCCAAGGTAGGACAGGGGCCGGCAATCAGCCCCAGCATTTT. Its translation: CASSQGRTGAGNQPQHF.

The CDR3 DNA sequence: TGTGCCAGTAGTCTCCGGGACACCTATGGCTACACCTTC. This gives the protein CASSLRDTYGYTF. V is TRBV19 and J is TRBJ1-2; D perhaps matches TRBD1 (6 bases). V was pared by 5 bases and J by 4 bases, with 11 bases between. Germline-derived CDR1 and CDR2 are LNHDA and SQIVND (reference sequence). The CDR3 loop spans 13 amino acids.

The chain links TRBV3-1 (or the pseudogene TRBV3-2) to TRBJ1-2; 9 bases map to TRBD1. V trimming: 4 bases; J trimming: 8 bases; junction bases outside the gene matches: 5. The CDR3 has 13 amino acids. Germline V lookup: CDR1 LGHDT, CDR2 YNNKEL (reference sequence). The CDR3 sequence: CASSPGQGSGYTF. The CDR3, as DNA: TGTGCCAGCAGCCCGGGACAGGGATCGGGCTACACCTTC.

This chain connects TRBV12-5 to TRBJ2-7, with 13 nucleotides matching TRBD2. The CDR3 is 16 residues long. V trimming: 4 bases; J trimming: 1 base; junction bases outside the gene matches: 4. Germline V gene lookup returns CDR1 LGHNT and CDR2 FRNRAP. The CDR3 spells CASGWRTSGRSYEQYF. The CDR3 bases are TGTGCTAGTGGTTGGAGGACTAGCGGGAGATCCTACGAGCAGTACTTC. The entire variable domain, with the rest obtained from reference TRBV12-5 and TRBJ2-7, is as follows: DARVTQTPRHKVTEMGQEVTMRCQPILGHNTVFWYRQTMMQGLELLAYFRNRAPLDDSGMPKDRFSAEMPDATLATLKIQPSEPRDSAVYFCASGWRTSGRSYEQYFGPGTRLTVT.

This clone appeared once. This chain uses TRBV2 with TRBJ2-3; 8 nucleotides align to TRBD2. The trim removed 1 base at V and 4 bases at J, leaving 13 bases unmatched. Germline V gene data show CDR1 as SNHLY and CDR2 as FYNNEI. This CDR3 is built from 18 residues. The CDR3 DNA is TGTGCCAGCAGTGAAGGGGTTTGGCGGGGGGCGATATCAGATACGCAGTATTTT. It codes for CASSEGVWRGAISDTQYF.

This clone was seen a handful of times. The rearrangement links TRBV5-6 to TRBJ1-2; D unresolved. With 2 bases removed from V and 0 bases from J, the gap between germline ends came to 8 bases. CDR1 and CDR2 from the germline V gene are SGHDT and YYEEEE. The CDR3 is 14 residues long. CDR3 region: CASSFPTTNYGYTF. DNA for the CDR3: TGTGCCAGCAGCTTTCCGACTACTAACTATGGCTACACCTTC.

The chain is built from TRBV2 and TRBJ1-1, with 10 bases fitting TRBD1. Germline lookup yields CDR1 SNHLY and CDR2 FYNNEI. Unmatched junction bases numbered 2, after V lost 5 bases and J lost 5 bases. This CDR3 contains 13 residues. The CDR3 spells CASSPDRGTEAFF. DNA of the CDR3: TGTGCCAGCAGTCCGGACAGGGGGACTGAAGCTTTCTTT.

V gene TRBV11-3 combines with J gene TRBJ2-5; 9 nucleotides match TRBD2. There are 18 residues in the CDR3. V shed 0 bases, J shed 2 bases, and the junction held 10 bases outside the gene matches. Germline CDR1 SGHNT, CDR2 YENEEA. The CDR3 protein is CASSLDWGSGGPQETQYF. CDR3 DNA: TGTGCCAGCAGCTTAGATTGGGGGAGCGGGGGGCCTCAAGAGACCCAGTACTTC.

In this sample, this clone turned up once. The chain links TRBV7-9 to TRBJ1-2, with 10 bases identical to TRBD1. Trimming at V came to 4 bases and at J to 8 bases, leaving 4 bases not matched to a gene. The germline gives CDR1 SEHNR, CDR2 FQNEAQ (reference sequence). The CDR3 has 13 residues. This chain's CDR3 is CASSSDRGRGYTF. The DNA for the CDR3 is TGTGCCAGCAGCTCCGACAGGGGGCGAGGCTACACCTTC.

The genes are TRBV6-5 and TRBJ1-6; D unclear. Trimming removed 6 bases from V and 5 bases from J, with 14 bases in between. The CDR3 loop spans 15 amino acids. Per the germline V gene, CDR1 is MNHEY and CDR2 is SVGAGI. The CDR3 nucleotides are TGTGCCAGCAGCAAGGTTGAGAGGAATAATTCACCCCTCCACTTT. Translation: CASSKVERNNSPLHF.

CDR3 in amino acids: CSVGDPGGANVLTF. In DNA form, the CDR3 reads TGCAGCGTTGGTGACCCGGGGGGGGCCAACGTCCTGACTTTC. The chain joins TRBV29-1 to TRBJ2-6; the D gene is possibly TRBD2 (5 bases). CDR1 SQVTM and CDR2 ANQGSEA come from the germline V gene. V was shortened by 4 bases and J by 4 bases, with 11 bases between the two germline ends. This CDR3 contains 14 residues.

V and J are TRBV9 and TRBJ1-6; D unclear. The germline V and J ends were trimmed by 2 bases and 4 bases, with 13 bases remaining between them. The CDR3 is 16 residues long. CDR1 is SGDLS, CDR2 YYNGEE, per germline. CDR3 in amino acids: CASSVSNSPYNSPLHF. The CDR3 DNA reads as TGTGCCAGCAGCGTCAGTAATTCACCTTATAATTCACCCCTCCACTTT.

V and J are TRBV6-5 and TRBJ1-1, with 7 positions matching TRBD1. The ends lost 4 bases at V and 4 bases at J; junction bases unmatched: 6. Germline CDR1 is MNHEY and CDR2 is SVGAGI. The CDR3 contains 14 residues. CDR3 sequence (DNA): TGTGCCAGCAGTTTCAGCAGGGGGGTCACTGAAGCTTTCTTT. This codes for CASSFSRGVTEAFF.

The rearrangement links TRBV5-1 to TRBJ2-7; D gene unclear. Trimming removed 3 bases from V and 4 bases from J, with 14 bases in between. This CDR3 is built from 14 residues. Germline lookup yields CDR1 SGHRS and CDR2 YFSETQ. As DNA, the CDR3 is TGCGCCAGCAGCTCAGGCCCCTTTCGGTACGAGCAGTACTTC. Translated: CASSSGPFRYEQYF. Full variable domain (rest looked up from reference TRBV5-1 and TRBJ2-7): KAGVTQTPRYLIKTRGQQVTLSCSPISGHRSVSWYQQTPGQGLQFLFEYFSETQRNKGNFPGRFSGRQFSNSRSEMNVSTLELGDSALYLCASSSGPFRYEQYFGPGTRLTVT.

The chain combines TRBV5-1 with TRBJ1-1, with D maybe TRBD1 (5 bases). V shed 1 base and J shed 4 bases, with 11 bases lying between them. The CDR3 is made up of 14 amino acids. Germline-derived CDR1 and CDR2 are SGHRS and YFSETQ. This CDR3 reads CASSLSGKITEAFF. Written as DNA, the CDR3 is TGCGCCAGCAGCTTGTCAGGGAAGATCACTGAAGCTTTCTTT.

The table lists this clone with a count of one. CDR3 DNA: TGTGCCAGCAGGGGGCGAGATGGCTACACCTTC. Its translation is CASRGRDGYTF. The chain employs TRBV5-6 and TRBJ1-2, with a tentative D call TRBD1 (5 bases). Trimming removed 5 bases at V and 6 bases at J, with 8 bases between. CDR1 SGHDT and CDR2 YYEEEE come from the germline V gene. The CDR3 covers 11 residues.

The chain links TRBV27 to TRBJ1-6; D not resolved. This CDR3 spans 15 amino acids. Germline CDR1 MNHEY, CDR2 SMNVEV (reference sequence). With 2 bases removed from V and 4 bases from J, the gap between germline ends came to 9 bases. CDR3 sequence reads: CASSLTAGYNSPLHF. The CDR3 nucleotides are TGTGCCAGCAGTTTAACGGCGGGATATAATTCACCCCTCCACTTT.

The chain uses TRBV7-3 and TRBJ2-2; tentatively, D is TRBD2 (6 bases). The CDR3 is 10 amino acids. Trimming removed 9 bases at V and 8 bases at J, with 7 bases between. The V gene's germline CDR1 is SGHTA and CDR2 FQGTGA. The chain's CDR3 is CARGTGELFF. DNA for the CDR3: TGTGCCAGGGGGACTGGGGAGCTGTTTTTT.